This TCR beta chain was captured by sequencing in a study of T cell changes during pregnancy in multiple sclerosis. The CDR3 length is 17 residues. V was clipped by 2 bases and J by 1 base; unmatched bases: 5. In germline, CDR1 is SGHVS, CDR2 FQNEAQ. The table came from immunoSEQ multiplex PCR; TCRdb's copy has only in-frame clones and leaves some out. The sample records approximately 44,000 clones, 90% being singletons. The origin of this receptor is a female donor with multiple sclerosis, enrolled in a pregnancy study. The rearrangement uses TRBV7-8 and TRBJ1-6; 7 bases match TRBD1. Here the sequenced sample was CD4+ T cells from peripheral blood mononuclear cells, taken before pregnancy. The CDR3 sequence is CASSLRAGGSYNSPLHF. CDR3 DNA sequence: TGTGCCAGCAGCTTAAGGGCAGGGGGATCCTATAATTCACCCCTCCACTTT.